The present T cell receptor (beta chain) was sequenced within a study of immune cell composition in non-small cell lung cancer. Turning to the study itself: Most cases were lung adenocarcinoma or squamous cell carcinoma. Study-level points and caveats: Top 10 clone scores and clonality were higher in squamous than adenocarcinoma. Approximately 73% of squamous and roughly 34% of adenocarcinoma cases had tumour-associated clones >0.5%. Tumour TCR-beta clonality was not significantly tied to smoking pack-years.

Sequencing was performed with immunoSEQ multiplex PCR; in TCRdb, only in-frame clones are kept and a portion is missing. The repertoire holds 15,000 or so clones, with roughly 66% as singletons. CDR1 and CDR2 (germline): SGDLS, YYNGEE. The CDR3 has 16 residues. The V end lost 2 bases, the J end lost 6 bases, and 20 bases lay between the germline ends. Concerning this clone itself: Its antigen is not known.

The sample comprised lung tumor tissue. The sequence was collected from a human donor with non-small cell lung cancer. This chain joins TRBV9 and TRBJ1-2, with D unresolved. DNA for the CDR3: TGTGCCAGCAGCGTGGCCTCCCGTGTCTGGGAGGATGGCTACACCTTC. Residues: CASSVASRVWEDGYTF.